The text below deals with one T cell receptor beta chain. What it binds is unknown. The entry originates in a study of CD8 T cells in ankylosing spondylitis. General study findings and limits: In ankylosing spondylitis blood, a motif of fewer than 10 highly homologous TCR beta variants appeared characteristic.

TCRdb reprocessed the 5' RACE reads with MiXCR, giving one entry per CDR3 protein. Of about 400,000 distinct CDR3 sequences in the sample, about 22% are singletons; the top ten hold roughly a sixth. Between the trimmed V and J ends, which lost 4 bases and 3 bases, there was a span of 19 bases. Germline V lookup: CDR1 DFQATT, CDR2 SNEGSKA (reference sequence). The CDR3 contains 15 residues. The TCR sequence derives from a male donor with ankylosing spondylitis. V gene TRBV20-1 combines with J gene TRBJ2-7, with D unresolved. Sequences were obtained from blood, either unsorted or a sorted T cell fraction (not recorded which). The CDR3 protein is CSATPDAWLYYEQYF. The CDR3 DNA is TGCAGTGCTACCCCCGACGCCTGGTTATACTACGAGCAGTACTTC.